Listed below are T cell receptor beta chains from one sample, sequenced in a study of T-cell reconstitution after alpha-beta-depleted transplantation in children. TCRdb called the PCR reads again in MiXCR, with one record for every CDR3 protein. Of just under 350,000 distinct CDR3 sequences in the sample, about a sixth were seen once. The sample in question was PBMCs, mostly from graft donor cells, obtained 360 days after TCRalphabeta/CD19-depleted stem cell transplant. The receptors stem from a male patient between 2 and 10 years old who had a stem cell transplant for acute lymphoblastic leukemia, so the T cells may come from the graft donor. CDR3s leave out the opening cysteine and the closing phenylalanine or tryptophan. D genes are given only for firm matches.

cdr3_length d_call j_call v_call cdr3_aa
15 TRBD1 TRBJ1-2 TRBV29-1 SVESGTGFLANYGYT
11 NA TRBJ2-3 TRBV4-1 ASRGPNTDTQY
14 TRBD2 TRBJ2-3 TRBV7-2 ASSFRTSGTGDTQY
10 NA TRBJ2-7 TRBV7-2 ASSRYAYEQY
18 NA TRBJ2-7 TRBV15 ATSRDSLAVWVRGSYEQY
15 TRBD1 TRBJ2-3 TRBV5-6 ASSLALTGRTTDTQY
10 NA TRBJ2-5 TRBV28 ASSPPVDTQY
12 NA TRBJ2-1 TRBV7-6 ASSLESRYNEQF
17 TRBD2 TRBJ2-1 TRBV28 ASSFPRKTSGASHNEQF
13 NA TRBJ2-1 TRBV20-1 SAETGRWGVNEQF
14 NA TRBJ2-1 TRBV20-1 SPVGGALDSYNEQF
14 TRBD2 TRBJ2-1 TRBV27 ASSLRASGSYNEQF
13 TRBD1 TRBJ2-2 TRBV28 ASSLLTGHTGELF
11 NA TRBJ2-3 TRBV12-3/TRBV12-4 ASSHGSRDTQY
15 TRBD2 TRBJ2-3 TRBV3-1 ASSQDLSGMSTDTQY
12 NA TRBJ1-1 TRBV5-1 ASSRRPMNTEAF
13 TRBD2 TRBJ2-3 TRBV15 ATGLAGVRTDTQY
12 TRBD1 TRBJ1-1 TRBV12-3/TRBV12-4 ASSLRPGTAKAF
12 NA TRBJ2-1 TRBV20-1 SAEFERSGNEQF
12 TRBD2 TRBJ2-3 TRBV28 ASSLGGRGETQY
18 NA TRBJ2-1 TRBV29-1 SVPGGGDRRGYGSYNEQF
13 NA TRBJ2-3 TRBV27 ASSLGWTFTDTQY
11 NA TRBJ1-2 TRBV20-1 SAVRRVYNGYT
11 NA TRBJ2-1 TRBV30 AWSVGMANEQF
13 NA TRBJ2-7 TRBV14 ASSHLSATSYEQY
13 NA TRBJ2-2 TRBV7-2 ASSYGQLNTGELF
11 TRBD2 TRBJ2-5 TRBV7-2 ASSNSGRETQY
13 NA TRBJ2-3 TRBV29-1 SLRGGGPFADTQY
11 NA TRBJ1-1 TRBV12-3/TRBV12-4 ASSLWGDTEAF
14 NA TRBJ2-7 TRBV7-2 ASSSQHGLLTYEQY
15 TRBD1 TRBJ2-3 TRBV7-7 ASSLARKGASSDTQY
12 NA TRBJ2-1 TRBV7-9 ASSLGDTNNEQF
12 TRBD2 TRBJ2-1 TRBV20-1 SALGGSGSGEQF
17 NA TRBJ2-5 TRBV25-1 ASSEGYGKGALPQETQY
13 NA TRBJ1-4 TRBV5-1 ASSLEGATNEKLF
16 TRBD2 TRBJ2-5 TRBV11-1 ASSLRGTSGSSQETQY
14 NA TRBJ2-1 TRBV9 ASSASGHPNYNEQF